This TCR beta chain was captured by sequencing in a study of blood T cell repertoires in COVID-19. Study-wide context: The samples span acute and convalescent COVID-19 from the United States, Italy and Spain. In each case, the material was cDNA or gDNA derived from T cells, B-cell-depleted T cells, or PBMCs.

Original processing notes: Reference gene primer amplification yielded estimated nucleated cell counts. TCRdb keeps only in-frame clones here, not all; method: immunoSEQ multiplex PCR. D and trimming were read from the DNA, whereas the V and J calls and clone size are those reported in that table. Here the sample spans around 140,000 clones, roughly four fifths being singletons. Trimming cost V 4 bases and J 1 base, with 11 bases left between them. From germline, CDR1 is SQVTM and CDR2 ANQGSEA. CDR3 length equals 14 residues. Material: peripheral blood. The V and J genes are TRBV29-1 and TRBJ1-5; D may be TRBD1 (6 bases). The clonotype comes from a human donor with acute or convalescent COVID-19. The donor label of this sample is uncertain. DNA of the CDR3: TGCAGCGTTGCAAATGGACAGAGCAATCAGCCCCAGCATTTT. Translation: CSVANGQSNQPQHF.